This entry is about one T cell receptor (beta chain). The sample belongs to a study of T-cell reconstitution after alpha-beta-depleted transplantation in children. CDR1 is DFQATT, CDR2 SNEGSKA, per germline (reference sequence). The CDR3 totals 14 residues. Trimming removed 4 bases at V and 5 bases at J, with 17 bases between. As it was prepared, the TCRbeta library received unique molecular identifiers. TCRdb redid the calling of the PCR reads with MiXCR, one entry per CDR3 protein. The top ten clones hold about 4.3% of a sample with about 610,000 distinct CDR3 sequences, under 12% of them seen once.

The clonotype was recovered from a human donor who donated a stem cell graft to a child with acute myeloid leukemia. The V and J genes are TRBV20-1 and TRBJ2-5; no reliable D call. This specimen was PBMCs from the stem cell graft donor, taken from the stem cell graft. The CDR3 is CSATRVRLGETQYF. DNA for the CDR3: TGCAGTGCTACCCGGGTTCGTCTTGGGGAGACCCAGTACTTC.